Listed here are 10 T cell receptor beta chains from one sample, sequenced in a study of T cell repertoires and HLA-DP antigens. These TCRs' antigens remain unknown. Sequencing used immunoSEQ multiplex PCR; TCRdb keeps in-frame clones, though not all of them. The data show 90,000 to 130,000 clones, with 80% to 95% seen just once and about 0.27% held by the top ten. Sequencing was done on a sample of CD4+ T cells from PBMCs. The receptors originated from a woman younger than 35 in good health and CMV-seronegative.

CDR3 DNA: TGTGCCAGTAGCAGGGGGGACAGGGACCGCACTGAAGCTTTCTTT. Amino acid sequence: CASSRGDRDRTEAFF. V is TRBV19 and J is TRBJ1-1; 9 bases map to TRBD1. The CDR3 spans 15 residues. The V and J ends lost 6 bases and 4 bases, in that order; junction bases with no gene match: 9. Germline V CDR1 and CDR2: LNHDA, SQIVND (reference sequence).

The chain uses TRBV7-2 and TRBJ2-7, with 7 positions matching TRBD2. The CDR3 has 14 residues. The V gene end was trimmed by 3 bases and the J gene end by 2 bases; junction bases not matched to a gene: 4. Germline lookup yields CDR1 SGHTA and CDR2 FQGNSA. Written as DNA, the CDR3 is TGTGCCAGCAGCTTGGCGGGAGTCCCCTACGAGCAGTACTTC. This codes for CASSLAGVPYEQYF. Full variable domain (rest looked up from reference TRBV7-2 and TRBJ2-7): GAGVSQSPSNKVTEKGKDVELRCDPISGHTALYWYRQSLGQGLEFLIYFQGNSAPDKSGLPSDRFSAERTGGSVSTLTIQRTQQEDSAVYLCASSLAGVPYEQYFGPGTRLTVT.

The sample holds one count of this clone. The J gene is TRBJ1-2, the V gene TRBV7-8; TRBD1 matches 7 bases. The CDR3 is 17 residues long. V trimming: 5 bases; J trimming: 0 bases; junction bases outside the gene matches: 12. Germline assignment: CDR1 SGHVS and CDR2 FQNEAQ. In DNA form, the CDR3 reads TGTGCCAGCAGCCCAAACCCCCGACAGGGAGCTAACTATGGCTACACCTTC. It codes for CASSPNPRQGANYGYTF.

This clone occurred once. The V gene is TRBV11-2, the J gene TRBJ1-4, with D unclear. The germline V and J ends were trimmed by 5 bases and 5 bases, with 9 bases remaining between them. CDR3 size: 13 residues. The germline V gene has CDR1 SGHAT and CDR2 FQNNGV. CDR3 in DNA: TGTGCCAGCAGCCCACAGCTCAATGAAAAACTGTTTTTT. It yields the protein CASSPQLNEKLFF.

The V call is TRBV7-2, the J call TRBJ1-5, with 7 bases aligning to TRBD1. Unmatched junction bases numbered 6, after V lost 3 bases and J lost 1 base. Germline V gives CDR1 SGHTA, CDR2 FQGNSA. This CDR3 is 16 amino acids long. CDR3 bases: TGTGCCAGCAGCTTGACCGGGACAGAGAGCAATCAGCCCCAGCATTTT. Translation: CASSLTGTESNQPQHF. The complete variable domain, with remaining parts taken from reference TRBV7-2 and TRBJ1-5, reads GAGVSQSPSNKVTEKGKDVELRCDPISGHTALYWYRQSLGQGLEFLIYFQGNSAPDKSGLPSDRFSAERTGGSVSTLTIQRTQQEDSAVYLCASSLTGTESNQPQHFGDGTRLSIL.

J is TRBJ1-2 and V is TRBV28; D gene ambiguous. The ends were cut back, 3 bases at V and 4 bases at J, with 18 bases in the middle. The germline V gene has CDR1 MDHEN and CDR2 SYDVKM. The CDR3 extends over 16 amino acids. Written as DNA, the CDR3 is TGTGCCAGCAGTTTTCCTCTCTACGGGCCGGGCTATGGCTACACCTTC. This gives the protein CASSFPLYGPGYGYTF.

The rearrangement links TRBV7-2 to TRBJ1-1; unclear D gene. The germline CDR1 and CDR2 sequences are SGHTA and FQGNSA. V was trimmed by 9 bases and J by 0 bases, leaving 17 bases between them. The CDR3 extends over 15 amino acids. CDR3 residues: CASSPLGLMNTEAFF. The CDR3 nucleotides read TGTGCCAGTTCACCCTTAGGGTTAATGAACACTGAAGCTTTCTTT.

The V gene is TRBV18, the J gene TRBJ2-7, with TRBD2 identical over 8 bases. Looked up from germline, CDR1 is KGHSH and CDR2 is LQKENI. V was clipped by 5 bases and J by 2 bases; unmatched bases: 5. The CDR3 has 14 amino acids. Written as DNA, the CDR3 is TGTGCCAGCTCAAGTCAAGCGGGAGCCTACGAGCAGTACTTC. Its translation: CASSSQAGAYEQYF.

V gene TRBV2 combines with J gene TRBJ2-1; 14 bases agree with TRBD2. Trimming took 6 bases from V and 5 from J; bases not matched to a gene: 15. CDR3 size: 19 residues. Germline CDR1 is SNHLY and CDR2 is FYNNEI. The DNA of the CDR3 is TGTGCCAGCAGGACGCGGGTACGGGGGACTAGCGGGAGAGACAATGAGCAGTTCTTC. This codes for CASRTRVRGTSGRDNEQFF.

V and J are TRBV6-1 and TRBJ2-3; the match to TRBD2 covers 11 bases. Germline CDR1 and CDR2: MNHNS and SASEGT. With 4 bases clipped from V and 7 bases from J, the junction kept 7 bases outside the gene matches. The length of the CDR3 is 15 residues. The DNA of the CDR3 is TGTGCCAGCAGTGTCTTAGCGGGGGGGCCAAATACGCAGTATTTT. Translated, it gives CASSVLAGGPNTQYF.